The entry that follows covers one T cell receptor beta chain sequence. Germline trimming cut 2 bases from V and 0 bases from J; bases unmatched to any gene: 14. The CDR3 length is 20 residues. The germline V gene has CDR1 MNHEY and CDR2 SVGEGT. Produced via immunoSEQ multiplex PCR; TCRdb's table is partial and in-frame only. Here the sample spans about 230,000 clones, under 90% being singletons. These data are taken from a study of blood T cell repertoires in COVID-19. Study overall: Donors in the United States, Italy and Spain gave samples during acute or convalescent COVID-19.

The chain couples TRBV6-2 or TRBV6-3 to TRBJ1-5; 9 positions agree with TRBD1. Material for sequencing was peripheral blood. This sequence was found in a man between 50 and 59 years old with COVID-19, enrolled during active disease. This CDR3 reads CASSYGSTDRGPYSNQPQHF. Written as DNA, the CDR3 is TGTGCCAGCAGTTACGGGTCGACGGACAGGGGACCATATAGCAATCAGCCCCAGCATTTT.